This TCR beta chain was documented in a study of long-term antiretroviral therapy in people with HIV. Study as a whole: Specimens dating back about a decade before the 2015 immediate-ART recommendation are the oldest included. Study-wide results and caveats: Blood draws took place between about 2004 and 2018 and possibly involved older ART regimens. Post-ART samples showed increased diversity that remained below transplant donor control levels.

Points on this clone: Its cognate antigen is unknown.

The libraries were made with immunoSEQ v3.0 at survey level. This table comes from immunoSEQ multiplex PCR, and its TCRdb copy is limited to in-frame clones, with some not included. The sample yields tens of thousands of clones, approximately 86% seen once. This TCR came from a man aged 50-59 years with HIV. The source was unsorted PBMCs, collected roughly 5 years before starting antiretroviral therapy.

CDR3 DNA: TGTGCCAGCAGCTTAAGCGGGAGGGACGATACGCAGTATTTT. As protein: CASSLSGRDDTQYF. This sequence joins TRBV7-2 and TRBJ2-3; 10 positions match TRBD2. The CDR3 is 14 amino acids. The trim removed 2 bases at V and 6 bases at J, leaving 2 bases unmatched. Looked up from germline, CDR1 is SGHTA and CDR2 is FQGNSA.